This T cell receptor (beta chain) emerged from a study of blood T cell repertoires in COVID-19 (dated by TCRdb to about 2020). As for the study more broadly: Collaborator samples came from the United States, Italy and Spain and covered acute and convalescent phases of COVID-19. Deeply sampled blood TCRbeta repertoires from subjects exposed to, actively infected with, or recovered from COVID-19 were included in the dataset. The repertoires were released in a freely available public database meant as a resource for research on the immune response to SARS-CoV-2. Samples were obtained from the ongoing ImmuneRACE study (first 160 participants) and from over a thousand subjects provided by 6 global collaborators. The prospective study material was composed of cDNA or gDNA derived from T cells, B-cell-depleted T cells, or PBMCs. A de-identified subject ID, COVID-19 status, age in years and sex were almost always included in the sample metadata. Where HLA class I and class II types were available, the types were taken from metadata supplied by the sample provider, not from assay-based typing.

Overall results and qualifications from the work: The quantity of clinical and demographic metadata differed by source and by participant and was supplied without curation.

TCRbeta CDR3 regions were amplified from genomic DNA by means of the immunoSEQ Assay, a bias-controlled multiplex PCR. The paper's processing steps were these. Within the assay, amplification of reference gene primers was used to estimate how many nucleated cells each sample contained. To quantify the absolute abundance of each unique TCRbeta CDR3 rearrangement, sequence reads were collapsed and filtered. Productive Simpson clonality was computed per sample as the square root of Simpson's diversity index over productive rearrangements. TCRdb obtained this table from immuneACCESS and retained in-frame rearrangements with V and J assigned. These tables miss some clones; where compared with another copy, unresolved V genes account for less than half of the shortfall, and the remainder is unexplained. That table is the source of V, J and clone size, and D and trimming were worked out from the DNA. For this sample there are about 220,000 clones; 85% appear just once. The top ten constitute more than 2% of the sample.

Germline trimming: 0 bases from V, 8 bases from J; junction bases outside gene matches: 11. The CDR3 holds 16 amino acids from the cysteine to the phenylalanine. CDR3 DNA only is kept here, 48 bases in frame from base 1. Per the germline V gene, SGHRS is the CDR1 and YFSETQ is the CDR2. A note on this clone: Its antigen is still unknown. Per-base qualities were not stored, and no clone one base away is much larger.

One collaborating source in Seattle enrolled patients while the patients were actively infected and followed the patients over time throughout the course of disease. The collaborating institutions used their own protocols to collect whole blood in K2EDTA tubes. Collaborator samples were shipped for TCRbeta analysis as frozen whole blood, isolated PBMCs, or DNA extracted from either sample type. The sequence was obtained from a woman in her 70s with COVID-19, enrolled during active disease. The sequence joins TRBV5-1 to TRBJ1-1, and 9 junctional nucleotides match TRBD1. The sequencing input was peripheral blood. The CDR3 region: CASSLDVGQGSWEAFF. The DNA sequence reads TGCGCCAGCAGCTTGGATGTGGGACAGGGAAGTTGGGAAGCTTTCTTT.